Only a few counts were recorded for the clone carrying this T cell receptor beta chain. Through a sample-barcoded 5' primer and a J-beta primer mix, a second PCR was run for roughly 6 to 11 cycles. MiXCR was run by TCRdb on the 5' RACE reads, yielding one entry per CDR3 protein. The sample has 1,300,000 or so distinct CDR3 sequences; approximately 59% are singletons. The V and J ends lost 7 bases and 5 bases respectively, with 11 bases between them. The V gene's germline CDR1 is SQVTM and CDR2 ANQGSEA. CDR3 length: 11 amino acids. These data belong to a study of blood T cells in healthy people across ages.

Sequenced material: blood. The J gene is TRBJ1-2, the V gene TRBV29-1, with D maybe TRBD1 (5 bases). The sequence derives from a man between 18 and 29 years old in good health. In DNA form, the CDR3 reads TGCAGCGGTGGGGCTGAGTATGGCTACACCTTC. This sequence encodes CSGGAEYGYTF.